This record concerns one T cell receptor beta chain sequence. This entry is derived from a study of blood T cell repertoires in COVID-19. As for the study in general: PBMCs, B-cell-depleted T cells, or T cells provided the cDNA or gDNA that made up the material.

Per the original methods: Estimation of nucleated cell counts relied on the amplification of reference gene primers. Libraries were prepared by immunoSEQ multiplex PCR; TCRdb keeps only in-frame clonotypes and omits some of them. V and J calls and clone size are given by that table; D and trimming were obtained from the DNA. The sample has approximately 260,000 clones; approximately 86% are singletons. The germline gives CDR1 LNHDA, CDR2 SQIVND (reference sequence). V lost 5 bases, J lost 3 bases, and 14 bases lay in between. CDR3 length equals 16 residues. What was sequenced was peripheral blood. The TCR originated in a man aged 55 to 70 who had recovered from COVID-19. The V gene is TRBV19, the J gene TRBJ1-6, with D unclear. Here the CDR3 DNA reads TGTGCCAGTAGTCCTCCGGGTGCCCTCTATAATTCACCCCTCCACTTT. Translating it yields CASSPPGALYNSPLHF. The entire variable domain, with the rest obtained from reference TRBV19 and TRBJ1-6, is as follows: DGGITQSPKYLFRKEGQNVTLSCEQNLNHDAMYWYRQDPGQGLRLIYYSQIVNDFQKGDIAEGYSVSREKKESFPLTVTSAQKNPTAFYLCASSPPGALYNSPLHFGNGTRLTVT.